The clone carrying this T cell receptor (beta chain) was picked up a small number of times. Antigen specificity is unknown. In making diagnoses, clinical symptoms, serum thyroxine and TRAb, thyroid ultrasound and orbital computed tomography were all used. Amplified TCR beta CDR3 regions derived from RNA transcripts. Primed by the HTBI set, a first-round RT-PCR was run on the TCR CDR3. TCRdb fed the multiplex PCR reads into MiXCR, producing one record per CDR3 protein. The sample yields 450,000 to 650,000 distinct CDR3 sequences, about a sixth seen once. These data come from a study of T cells in Graves' hyperthyroidism and ophthalmopathy. Overall study findings and caveats: A model built on 13 V-J features separated ophthalmopathy from stable hyperthyroidism. Most thyroid clonotypes with frequency above 0.001 were detected in blood.

The CDR3 has 14 amino acids. Trimming removed 5 bases at V and 5 bases at J, with 16 bases between. Germline CDR1 SGHDT, CDR2 YYEEEE. The sequence was obtained from a woman aged 18-29 years with Graves' ophthalmopathy. This chain connects TRBV5-6 to TRBJ1-1; D not resolved. The sequencing input was blood. This CDR3 is CASSSGPIWTEAFF. The CDR3 DNA is TGTGCCAGCAGTTCCGGGCCCATATGGACTGAAGCTTTCTTT.